The T cell receptor beta chain under discussion was sequenced for a study of cytomegalovirus exposure and HLA in healthy donors. General observations from the study: As was reported, the classifier diagnosed cytomegalovirus status with high specificity and sensitivity. Altogether, around 160 TCR beta chains were recorded as cytomegalovirus-associated.

CDR1 SGHRS and CDR2 YFSETQ come from the germline V gene. This CDR3 is 13 amino acids long. Trimming took 0 bases from V and 6 from J, leaving 7 bases between them. Clones were sequenced by immunoSEQ multiplex PCR, and TCRdb holds only the in-frame ones, with some missing. The data hold a few hundred thousand clones, with 80% to 95% observed a single time. On this clone: Antigen: not known.

Among the approximately 130 subjects of the validation cohort, separate from the roughly 670-subject first cohort, were the donors. The clonotype originates from a young woman in good health and CMV-seronegative. The chain couples TRBV5-1 to TRBJ2-1; D call uncertain. Sequencing was carried out using PBMCs. CDR3 nucleotides: TGCGCCAGCAGCTTGGTCAGGTTCAATGAGCAGTTCTTC. Translated: CASSLVRFNEQFF.